This TCR beta chain originates from a study of a mutant IDH1 vaccine in newly diagnosed glioma. The germline V and J ends were trimmed by 0 bases and 6 bases, with 14 bases remaining between them. The CDR3 runs to 15 residues. CDR1 and CDR2 (germline): MNHEY, SVGAGI. This sample's time point: baseline, week 1 (first vaccination visit). The treatment here: pre-vaccination baseline after standard-of-care therapy. The protocol was immunoSEQ multiplex PCR, while the TCRdb copy is restricted to in-frame clones and leaves out a portion. The data hold some 59,000 clones, with roughly 80% observed a single time. This clone turned up a few times.

This sequence originates from a man younger than 35 with glioma. The chain carries TRBV6-5 and TRBJ1-1; D not resolved. This sample comprised PBMCs, obtained from a glioma patient treated with radiotherapy, temozolomide or both. The DNA for the CDR3 is TGTGCCAGCAGTTACTCCGGGGATCGGAGCGCTGAAGCTTTCTTT. This encodes CASSYSGDRSAEAFF.